One and the same sample provided the 15 T cell receptor beta chains below, sequenced in a study of control samples from healthy donors and cancer patients. The table came from immunoSEQ multiplex PCR; TCRdb's copy has only in-frame clones and leaves some out. The sample contains some 190,000 clones, roughly nine tenths of which appear only once. Sequencing used blood. The receptors here all came from a man aged 30-40 years in good health.

The chain joins TRBV9 to TRBJ2-7; 7 nucleotides agree with TRBD2. The germline V gene has CDR1 SGDLS and CDR2 YYNGEE. The length of the CDR3 is 16 residues. V lost 0 bases to trimming and J lost 6 bases; unmatched junction nucleotides: 12. The CDR3 nucleotides are TGTGCCAGCAGCGTAGGCCCCTCACCCAGGGAGGGCGAGCAGTACTTC. It translates to CASSVGPSPREGEQYF.

The chain recombines TRBV4-1 with TRBJ1-5; D may be TRBD1 (6 bases). Deletions cut 4 bases from V and 9 bases from J, with 16 bases between. Germline V gene lookup returns CDR1 MGHRA and CDR2 YSYEKL. The CDR3 is made up of 14 amino acids. CDR3 sequence reads: CASSLSEGDRPQHF. CDR3 nucleotides: TGCGCCAGCAGCCTCTCTGAGGGGGATAGGCCCCAGCATTTT.

This chain connects TRBV5-1 to TRBJ1-6; possibly TRBD1 for D (5 bases). CDR1 and CDR2 (germline): SGHRS, YFSETQ. V was cut by 5 bases and J by 5 bases, with 11 bases left in between. The CDR3 has 14 amino acids. The CDR3 DNA is TGCGCCAGCAGTCAAGGGGTCGATAATTCACCCCTCCACTTT. Translating it yields CASSQGVDNSPLHF.

This clone was counted only a few times. The chain uses TRBV14 and TRBJ1-4, with D maybe TRBD1 (5 bases). The CDR3 runs 16 residues. Germline CDR1 is SGHDN and CDR2 is FVKESK. The V end lost 3 bases, the J end lost 4 bases, and 15 bases lay between the germline ends. The chain's CDR3 is CASSHAGGGGNEKLFF. The DNA for the CDR3 is TGTGCCAGCAGCCACGCCGGGGGTGGCGGTAATGAAAAACTGTTTTTT.

This clone was seen once. This sequence joins TRBV10-2 and TRBJ2-7; 11 nucleotides line up with TRBD2. This CDR3 region has 19 residues. Trimming cost V 4 bases and J 1 base; bases outside gene matches: 15. Germline CDR1 is WSHSY and CDR2 is SAAADI. CDR3 sequence reads: CASSVPPGLAGGMSYEQYF. The CDR3 DNA reads TGCGCCAGCAGTGTGCCTCCGGGGCTAGCGGGGGGAATGTCCTACGAGCAGTACTTC.

The chain joins TRBV3-1 (or the pseudogene TRBV3-2) to TRBJ2-3, with 12 positions matching TRBD2. This CDR3 region has 17 residues. V lost 0 bases, J lost 6 bases, and 7 bases stayed unmatched. Germline loops: CDR1 LGHDT, CDR2 YNNKEL (reference sequence). The CDR3 loop reads CASSQDGLAGGRDTQYF. CDR3 nucleotide sequence: TGTGCCAGCAGCCAAGATGGGCTAGCGGGGGGGCGGGATACGCAGTATTTT.

This chain joins TRBV19 and TRBJ1-1; perhaps TRBD1 as D (6 bases). CDR1 LNHDA and CDR2 SQIVND come from the germline V gene (reference sequence). Trimming took 4 bases from V and 4 from J, leaving 16 bases between them. CDR3 size: 15 residues. The CDR3 nucleotides are TGTGCCAGTAGTACCCTACCGAGGGGGATCACTGAAGCTTTCTTT. Amino acid sequence: CASSTLPRGITEAFF.

Only one count was recorded for this clone. The chain employs TRBV7-6 and TRBJ1-4; no firm D call. The CDR3 loop spans 17 amino acids. Trimming left V 2 bases short and J 5 bases short, with 18 bases between. Germline CDR1 reads SGHVS; CDR2 reads FNYEAQ. CDR3 sequence (DNA): TGTGCCAGCAGCTTATCGGGAGGCACAGTCGCGAATGAAAAACTGTTTTTT. Translating gives CASSLSGGTVANEKLFF.

This clone was detected once. V gene TRBV19 combines with J gene TRBJ2-7; unclear D gene. Deletions cut 3 bases from V and 1 base from J, with 7 bases between. The CDR3 length is 13 residues. The germline CDR1 and CDR2 sequences are LNHDA and SQIVND (reference sequence). The CDR3 protein is CASSIQVSYEQYF. The CDR3 DNA follows: TGTGCCAGTAGTATTCAGGTGTCCTACGAGCAGTACTTC.

The chain couples TRBV7-8 to TRBJ2-7; D is possibly TRBD1 (5 bases). Trimming pared 0 bases from V and 5 bases from J, leaving 5 bases between. Germline CDR1 SGHVS, CDR2 FQNEAQ. The CDR3 totals 12 residues. The CDR3, as DNA: TGTGCCAGCAGCTTAGCGGGGCACGAGCAGTACTTC. Translation: CASSLAGHEQYF.

This clone has a handful of counts. The V gene is TRBV28, the J gene TRBJ2-7; 8 bases fit TRBD1. The CDR3 spans 12 residues. Germline assignment: CDR1 MDHEN and CDR2 SYDVKM. Germline trimming cut 6 bases from V and 2 bases from J; bases unmatched to any gene: 0. CDR3 protein: CASRTGAYEQYF. In DNA, the CDR3 is TGTGCCAGCAGGACAGGGGCCTACGAGCAGTACTTC.

The chain links TRBV18 to TRBJ1-2; tentatively, D is TRBD1 (6 bases). The CDR3 is 15 amino acids. Looked up from germline, CDR1 is KGHSH and CDR2 is LQKENI. Trimming left V 6 bases short and J 2 bases short, with 16 bases between. CDR3 DNA sequence: TGTGCCAGCTCGACCAACAGGGCGGGGAACTATGGCTACACCTTC. It encodes CASSTNRAGNYGYTF.

This chain links TRBV9 with TRBJ1-4, with D possibly matching TRBD1 (6 bases). The CDR3 spans 15 residues. Trimming took 4 bases from V and 5 from J, leaving 15 bases between them. Germline V lookup: CDR1 SGDLS, CDR2 YYNGEE. CDR3: CASSFQGSKNEKLFF. The CDR3 bases are TGTGCCAGCAGCTTTCAGGGGAGTAAGAATGAAAAACTGTTTTTT.

The count of this clone is one. The gene calls are TRBV12-3 or TRBV12-4 and TRBJ1-2; tentatively, D is TRBD1 (5 bases). The CDR3 loop spans 11 amino acids. Deletions cut 4 bases from V and 10 bases from J, with 10 bases between. This CDR3 is CASSSGTTYTF. CDR3 bases: TGTGCCAGCAGTTCCGGGACTACCTACACCTTC.

The V gene is TRBV11-3, the J gene TRBJ2-3; 12 nucleotides match TRBD2. The germline V gene has CDR1 SGHNT and CDR2 YENEEA. V lost 1 base to trimming and J lost 10 bases; unmatched junction nucleotides: 3. The CDR3 consists of 14 residues. The DNA for the CDR3 is TGTGCCAGCAGCTTAGGACTAGCGGGGGCTGCGCAGTATTTT. Protein sequence: CASSLGLAGAAQYF.